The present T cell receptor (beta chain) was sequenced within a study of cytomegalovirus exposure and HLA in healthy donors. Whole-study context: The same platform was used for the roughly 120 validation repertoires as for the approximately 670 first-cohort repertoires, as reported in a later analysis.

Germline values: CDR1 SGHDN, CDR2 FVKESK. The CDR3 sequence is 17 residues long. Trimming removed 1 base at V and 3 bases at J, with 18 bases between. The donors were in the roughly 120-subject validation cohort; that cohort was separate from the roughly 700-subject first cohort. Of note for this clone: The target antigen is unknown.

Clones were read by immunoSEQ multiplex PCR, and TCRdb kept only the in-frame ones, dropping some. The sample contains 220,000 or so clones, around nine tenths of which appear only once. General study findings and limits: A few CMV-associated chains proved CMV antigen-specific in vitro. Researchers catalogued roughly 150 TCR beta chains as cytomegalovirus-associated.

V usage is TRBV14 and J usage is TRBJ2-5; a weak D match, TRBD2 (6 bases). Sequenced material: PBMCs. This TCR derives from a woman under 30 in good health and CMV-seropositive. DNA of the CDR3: TGTGCCAGCAGCCAAGGGGTTATGTGGGAGGTAGAAGAGACCCAGTACTTC. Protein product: CASSQGVMWEVEETQYF. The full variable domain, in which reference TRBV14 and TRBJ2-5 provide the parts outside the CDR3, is EAGVTQFPSHSVIEKGQTVTLRCDPISGHDNLYWYRRVMGKEIKFLLHFVKESKQDESGMPNNRFLAERTGGTYSTLKVQPAELEDSGVYFCASSQGVMWEVEETQYFGPGTRLLVL.